The TCR beta chain described here comes from a study of shared clonotypes between healthy human individuals. Looking at the study overall: The donor pool was made up of two women and three men aged 18 to 49.

The assay was immunoSEQ multiplex PCR, and TCRdb's table has in-frame clones only and misses some. Here the sample spans 2 million to 2.5 million clones, around 95% being singletons. The CDR3 is made up of 13 amino acids. Germline V gene lookup returns CDR1 MDHEN and CDR2 SYDVKM. The junction had 5 bases not matched to a gene; V was cut back by 7 bases and J by 5 bases. The specimen sequenced was naive CD4+ T cells sorted from blood. Subset meaning: CD45RA+ positively selected. The gene calls are TRBV28 and TRBJ2-7; 10 bases are a match to TRBD1. The origin of this receptor is a man between 18 and 35 years old in good health. This chain's CDR3 is CASTGQGDHEQYF. In DNA, the CDR3 is TGTGCCAGCACCGGACAGGGGGACCACGAGCAGTACTTC.